These 15 T cell receptor beta chains share one sample of origin, sequenced in a study of T cells after yellow fever vaccination. MiXCR was run by TCRdb on the 5' RACE reads, yielding one entry per CDR3 protein. There are about 550,000 distinct CDR3 sequences in the sample; 15% to 20% occur only once, and about 13% lies in the top ten. Sequencing was performed on PBMCs, taken 15 days after the yellow fever booster vaccination. The source is a man aged 25-45 years who received the YFV17D yellow fever vaccine.

The CDR3 is CATSVLQSTDTQYF. CDR3 DNA: TGTGCCACCAGCGTACTACAAAGCACAGATACGCAGTATTTT. V usage is TRBV15 and J usage is TRBJ2-3; D call uncertain. Trimming took 5 bases from V and 0 from J, leaving 9 bases between them. Germline loops: CDR1 LNHNV, CDR2 YYDKDF (reference sequence). This CDR3 contains 14 residues.

V is TRBV30 and J is TRBJ2-7; D is unresolved. This CDR3 is 12 amino acids long. Germline CDR1 and CDR2: GTSNPN and SVGIG (reference sequence). Trimming left V 0 bases short and J 1 base short, with 4 bases between. CDR3 nucleotide sequence: TGTGCCTGGAGTGTACCGTCCTACGAGCAGTACTTC. Its translation: CAWSVPSYEQYF.

This clonotype showed up just a few times. V usage is TRBV24-1 and J usage is TRBJ2-5; 8 positions match TRBD1. V trimming: 3 bases; J trimming: 4 bases; junction bases outside the gene matches: 6. Per the germline V gene, CDR1 is KGHDR and CDR2 is SFDVKD. CDR3 length equals 15 residues. CDR3 loop: CATSDRQGNRETQYF. CDR3 nucleotide sequence: TGTGCCACCAGTGATCGACAGGGGAATCGAGAGACCCAGTACTTC.

This clonotype was observed a handful of times. This rearrangement joins TRBV6-5 to TRBJ1-1; D gene uncertain. Trimming cost V 2 bases and J 2 bases, with 3 bases left between them. The length of the CDR3 is 12 residues. CDR1 is MNHEY, CDR2 SVGAGI, per germline. CDR3 region: CASSYDNTEAFF. The CDR3 nucleotides read TGTGCCAGCAGTTACGACAACACTGAAGCTTTCTTT.

The V gene is TRBV4-3, the J gene TRBJ1-1, with D unresolved. With 1 base removed from V and 6 bases from J, the gap between germline ends came to 9 bases. The CDR3 length is 13 residues. Germline loops: CDR1 LGHNA, CDR2 YSLEER. The CDR3 loop reads CASSQVRRAEAFF. The CDR3 DNA sequence: TGCGCCAGCAGCCAAGTGAGGAGGGCTGAAGCTTTCTTT.

This chain uses TRBV20-1 with TRBJ2-7; D unresolved. This CDR3 contains 14 residues. V lost 0 bases and J lost 0, with 9 bases in between. Germline values: CDR1 DFQATT, CDR2 SNEGSKA (reference sequence). This chain's CDR3 is CSARDFRISYEQYF. CDR3 bases: TGCAGTGCTAGAGATTTCCGGATCTCCTACGAGCAGTACTTC.

The V gene is TRBV4-2, the J gene TRBJ1-2, with unresolved D. Germline V lookup: CDR1 LGHNA, CDR2 YNFKEQ. The V and J ends lost 1 base and 8 bases respectively, with 8 bases between them. The length of the CDR3 is 12 residues. The CDR3 spells CASSQGEGGYTF. In DNA form, the CDR3 reads TGTGCCAGCAGCCAAGGAGAAGGGGGCTACACCTTC.

This clonotype has a handful of counts. The J gene is TRBJ2-3, the V gene TRBV27, with TRBD2 matching over 15 bases. The CDR3 covers 18 residues. From germline, CDR1 is MNHEY and CDR2 SMNVEV (reference sequence). V dropped 6 bases and J dropped 6; count of bases not matched to a gene: 13. CDR3 sequence reads: CASSSPRTSGRAGDTQYF. CDR3 nucleotides: TGTGCCAGCAGCTCTCCCCGGACTAGCGGGAGGGCCGGGGATACGCAGTATTTT.

The genes are TRBV7-2 and TRBJ2-5; no definite D call. Trimming took off 2 bases at V and 3 bases at J, with 10 bases between the two ends. Germline loops: CDR1 SGHTA, CDR2 FQGNSA. CDR3 length: 14 residues. DNA of the CDR3: TGTGCCAGCAGCTTAACTCTCTGGAAAGAGACCCAGTACTTC. Amino acid sequence: CASSLTLWKETQYF.

This clonotype was seen only a few times. The genes are TRBV29-1 and TRBJ2-7; D is ambiguous. The CDR3 covers 11 residues. The V end lost 1 base, the J end lost 2 bases, and 3 bases lay between the germline ends. Per germline, CDR1 SQVTM and CDR2 ANQGSEA. CDR3 nucleotides: TGCAGCGTTGAAGGTCCCTACGAGCAGTACTTC. Its protein is CSVEGPYEQYF.

A few counts support this clonotype. This chain connects TRBV7-6 to TRBJ2-5; 8 bases match TRBD2. The CDR3 is 16 residues long. The V and J ends lost 0 bases and 2 bases, in that order; junction bases with no gene match: 5. Germline lookup yields CDR1 SGHVS and CDR2 FNYEAQ. The CDR3 nucleotides are TGTGCCAGCAGCTTAGCGGTAGCGGGGCTACAAGAGACCCAGTACTTC. Its protein is CASSLAVAGLQETQYF.

This clonotype was found a few times. V is TRBV3-1 and J is TRBJ2-7, with TRBD2 matching over 14 bases. V was clipped by 2 bases and J by 2 bases; unmatched bases: 5. CDR1 and CDR2 from the germline V gene are LGHDT and YNNKEL (reference sequence). The CDR3 contains 17 residues. The CDR3 sequence: CASSQRTSGRPPYEQYF. The CDR3 coding sequence is TGTGCCAGCAGCCAACGGACTAGCGGGAGGCCCCCCTACGAGCAGTACTTC.

A word on this clonotype: Given a much more abundant clone one base away, this may be a read error. This sequence joins TRBV7-8 and TRBJ2-1, with D hard to call. Trimming cost V 4 bases and J 3 bases, with 4 bases left between them. The CDR3 runs to 12 residues. CDR1 SGHVS and CDR2 FQNEAQ come from the germline V gene. The CDR3 nucleotides are TGTGCCAGCAGCTCCTACTACAATGAGCAGTTCTTC. The encoded protein is CASSSYYNEQFF.

A few counts support this clonotype. V usage is TRBV23-1 and J usage is TRBJ2-7, with a possible D match to TRBD1 (6 bases). TRBV23-1 is filed as an ORF, its function uncertain. The germline V and J ends were trimmed by 5 bases and 6 bases, with 14 bases remaining between them. This CDR3 contains 13 residues. CDR3 nucleotide sequence: TGCGCCAGCAGTACTTCCAGGGGTTGCGAGCAGTACTTC. Translation: CASSTSRGCEQYF.

The rearrangement links TRBV23-1 to TRBJ2-7; 9 bases are a match to TRBD2. TRBV23-1 is an ORF; its function is uncertain. The V gene end was trimmed by 3 bases and the J gene end by 5 bases; junction bases not matched to a gene: 8. This CDR3 has 15 amino acids. This CDR3 reads CASSQVAGESDEQYF. The DNA of the CDR3 is TGCGCCAGCAGTCAGGTAGCGGGAGAATCAGACGAGCAGTACTTC.